These 29 T cell receptor beta chains originate from one sample sequenced in a study of CD8 T cells in Susac syndrome. RNA amounts of 0.5 to 1 ug underwent reverse transcription with random hexamers. TCRdb analysed the immunoSEQ multiplex PCR reads with MiXCR anew, one entry per CDR3 protein. Here the sample spans approximately 120,000 distinct CDR3 sequences, approximately 91% being singletons. Sequenced input: CD4+ T cells from PBMCs. These receptors originate from a human donor in good health.

The V gene is TRBV6-2 or TRBV6-3, the J gene TRBJ1-2; D might be TRBD1 (6 bases). This CDR3 region has 16 residues. V was pared by 10 bases and J by 9 bases, with 30 bases between. The germline V gene has CDR1 MNHEY and CDR2 SVGEGT. CDR3 loop: CATHNSGVIKQGSYTF. In DNA form, the CDR3 reads TGTGCCACTCACAATTCCGGCGTGATCAAACAGGGAAGCTACACCTTC.

This rearrangement joins TRBV18 to TRBJ1-4; 7 nucleotides line up with TRBD1. Germline-derived CDR1 and CDR2 are KGHSH and LQKENI. The CDR3 totals 14 residues. V trimming: 5 bases; J trimming: 3 bases; junction bases outside the gene matches: 3. This CDR3 reads CASSIGTANEKLFF. CDR3 nucleotide sequence: TGTGCCAGCTCAATCGGGACAGCTAATGAAAAACTGTTTTTT.

The V and J genes are TRBV29-1 and TRBJ1-1, with TRBD1 matching over 9 bases. With 7 bases clipped from V and 1 base from J, the junction kept 4 bases outside the gene matches. The germline CDR1 and CDR2 sequences are SQVTM and ANQGSEA. This CDR3 is built from 13 residues. CDR3 in DNA: TGCAGCGGAACAGGGGGCCAGAACACTGAAGCTTTCTTT. It yields the protein CSGTGGQNTEAFF.

J is TRBJ2-7 and V is TRBV5-1; D gene ambiguous. The CDR3 spans 15 residues. V lost 7 bases and J 0 bases, leaving 17 bases between the germline ends. Germline V gene data show CDR1 as SGHRS and CDR2 as YFSETQ. The CDR3 coding sequence is TGCGCCAGCCACCAGGATCAGTCTAACTCCTACGAGCAGTACTTC. Translated: CASHQDQSNSYEQYF.

J is TRBJ1-3 and V is TRBV7-9, with TRBD1 as a possible D gene (5 bases). The CDR3 consists of 14 residues. V was trimmed by 4 bases and J by 0 bases, leaving 7 bases between them. The germline CDR1 and CDR2 sequences are SEHNR and FQNEAQ (reference sequence). The CDR3 sequence is CASSSTVSGNTIYF. CDR3 in DNA: TGTGCCAGCAGCTCGACAGTCTCTGGAAACACCATATATTTT. The whole variable domain, remainder taken from reference TRBV7-9 and TRBJ1-3, is DTGVSQNPRHKITKRGQNVTFRCDPISEHNRLYWYRQTLGQGPEFLTYFQNEAQLEKSRLLSDRFSAERPKGSFSTLEIQRTEQGDSAMYLCASSSTVSGNTIYFGEGSWLTVV.

This clonotype showed up just once. V usage is TRBV7-2 and J usage is TRBJ1-5; TRBD1 might be the D (6 bases). V was cut by 7 bases and J by 4 bases, with 14 bases left in between. The CDR3 runs 14 residues. CDR1 SGHTA and CDR2 FQGNSA come from the germline V gene. DNA of the CDR3: TGTGCCAGCACCCGAACAGGGCTAAATCAGCCCCAGCATTTT. Amino acid sequence: CASTRTGLNQPQHF.

In its sample, this clonotype was seen once. The J gene is TRBJ2-2, the V gene TRBV5-1; a possible D gene is TRBD2 (6 bases). This CDR3 region has 16 residues. V was trimmed by 2 bases and J by 3 bases, leaving 14 bases between them. Germline CDR1 SGHRS, CDR2 YFSETQ. CDR3 amino acids: CASSFDRREDTGELFF. The CDR3, as DNA: TGCGCCAGCAGCTTCGATCGCAGGGAGGACACCGGGGAGCTGTTTTTT.

The chain employs TRBV7-8 and TRBJ1-2, with 9 nucleotides matching TRBD1. V was pared by 6 bases and J by 7 bases, with 12 bases of the junction left unmatched. The CDR3 loop spans 15 amino acids. Germline V CDR1 and CDR2: SGHVS, FQNEAQ. The CDR3 nucleotides read TGTGCCAGCAGACCCCAGCCCACAGGGGGCAGTGGCTACACCTTC. As protein: CASRPQPTGGSGYTF.

The V and J genes are TRBV20-1 and TRBJ1-1, with 10 nucleotides matching TRBD1. The CDR3 is 14 residues long. The V and J ends lost 6 bases and 3 bases, in that order; junction bases with no gene match: 7. Looked up from germline, CDR1 is DFQATT and CDR2 is SNEGSKA (reference sequence). The CDR3 DNA reads TGCAGTGCCGAAGGGGACAGGGGCTACACTGAAGCTTTCTTT. This translates into CSAEGDRGYTEAFF.

The J gene is TRBJ2-1, the V gene TRBV29-1, with TRBD2 as a possible D gene (5 bases). Per germline, CDR1 SQVTM and CDR2 ANQGSEA. The CDR3 sequence is 12 residues long. Trimming pared 5 bases from V and 4 bases from J, leaving 9 bases between. The CDR3 sequence is CSVRSGYNEQFF. In nucleotides, the CDR3 is TGCAGCGTTCGGTCGGGGTACAATGAGCAGTTCTTC.

This CDR3 reads CASRQSTNEKLFF. CDR3 nucleotides: TGTGCCAGTAGACAGAGTACTAATGAAAAACTGTTTTTT. The chain combines TRBV19 with TRBJ1-4; no firm D call. The CDR3 covers 13 residues. From germline, CDR1 is LNHDA and CDR2 SQIVND (reference sequence). Trimming took 6 bases from V and 2 from J, leaving 7 bases between them.

J is TRBJ2-4 and V is TRBV9; 8 positions agree with TRBD2. Germline lookup yields CDR1 SGDLS and CDR2 YYNGEE. The CDR3 is 14 amino acids. V shed 4 bases, J shed 3 bases, and the junction held 3 bases outside the gene matches. Here the CDR3 reads CASSSGGGKNIQYF. The CDR3 DNA reads as TGTGCCAGCAGCTCCGGGGGGGGCAAAAACATTCAGTACTTC.

The chain is built from TRBV6-5 and TRBJ2-7; 8 bases line up with TRBD2. The CDR3 is 14 amino acids. J was trimmed by 2 bases and V by 2 bases; bases with no gene match: 2. Per the germline V gene, CDR1 is MNHEY and CDR2 is SVGAGI. DNA of the CDR3: TGTGCCAGCAGTTACAGGGGACTAGCCTACGAGCAGTACTTC. Translation: CASSYRGLAYEQYF.

CDR3 coding DNA: TGTGCCAGCAGCCCGGTCCCAAACGGGGCTTACGAGCAGTACTTC. Protein sequence: CASSPVPNGAYEQYF. The chain has TRBV27 and TRBJ2-7; the D call may be TRBD1 or TRBD2 (5 bases each). V lost 6 bases and J lost 4, with 19 bases in between. Germline CDR1 and CDR2: MNHEY and SMNVEV (reference sequence). This CDR3 is 15 amino acids long.

The J gene is TRBJ1-1, the V gene TRBV5-6; 9 nucleotides line up with TRBD1. The J segment lost 0 bases and the V segment lost 2 bases, leaving 11 bases of the junction unmatched. This CDR3 spans 18 amino acids. Germline lookup yields CDR1 SGHDT and CDR2 YYEEEE. As DNA, the CDR3 is TGTGCCAGCAGCTTTTCACAGGGGGCTAAGGTCGTGAACACTGAAGCTTTCTTT. This sequence encodes CASSFSQGAKVVNTEAFF.

This chain uses TRBV3-1 with TRBJ2-1; D unclear. Per the germline V gene, CDR1 is LGHDT and CDR2 is YNNKEL (reference sequence). Trimming pared 0 bases from V and 2 bases from J, leaving 8 bases between. The CDR3 sequence is 15 residues long. CDR3 protein: CASSQDFATYNEQFF. CDR3 nucleotides: TGTGCCAGCAGCCAAGATTTCGCGACCTACAATGAGCAGTTCTTC.

This chain uses TRBV7-2 with TRBJ2-3; 9 bases line up with TRBD2. Germline values: CDR1 SGHTA, CDR2 FQGNSA. This CDR3 is built from 15 residues. With 5 bases clipped from V and 6 bases from J, the junction kept 9 bases outside the gene matches. The CDR3 here is CASSPTSGLGDTQYF. In DNA form, the CDR3 reads TGTGCCAGCAGCCCTACTAGCGGGCTTGGGGATACGCAGTATTTT.

The rearrangement uses TRBV3-1 and TRBJ2-7, with 12 positions matching TRBD2. The CDR3 sequence is 16 residues long. The germline gives CDR1 LGHDT, CDR2 YNNKEL (reference sequence). J lost 0 bases, V lost 2 bases, and 2 bases had no gene match. CDR3 nucleotides: TGTGCCAGCAGCCAACTAGCGGGGGGGGCCTCCTACGAGCAGTACTTC. Its protein product is CASSQLAGGASYEQYF.

V is TRBV4-3 and J is TRBJ2-5; 7 nucleotides match TRBD1. Germline CDR1 LGHNA, CDR2 YSLEER. After removal of 1 base from V and 5 bases from J, the junction contained 7 bases not matched to a gene. This CDR3 region has 15 residues. The chain's CDR3 is CASSQARQGMETQYF. In DNA form, the CDR3 reads TGCGCCAGCAGCCAAGCGAGACAGGGTATGGAGACCCAGTACTTC.

This chain's CDR3 is CASSLGPRGNQPQHF. The CDR3 coding sequence is TGTGCCAGCAGCTTAGGACCGCGCGGCAATCAGCCCCAGCATTTT. The chain carries TRBV5-6 and TRBJ1-5, with no clear D. Trimming removed 2 bases at V and 2 bases at J, with 11 bases between. Germline CDR1 and CDR2: SGHDT and YYEEEE. CDR3 size: 15 residues.

The CDR3 DNA follows: TGTGCCAGCCGTCAAGGGGGGAGTCAGCCCCAGCATTTT. It yields the protein CASRQGGSQPQHF. The J gene is TRBJ1-5, the V gene TRBV28; D may be TRBD1 (6 bases). CDR1 MDHEN and CDR2 SYDVKM come from the germline V gene. V lost 8 bases and J lost 6, with 14 bases in between. CDR3 size: 13 residues.

The rearrangement joins TRBV4-1 to TRBJ2-5, with 10 bases fitting TRBD2. The CDR3 covers 18 residues. J gave up 4 bases and V 2 bases, and 13 bases lay outside the gene matches. Germline values: CDR1 MGHRA, CDR2 YSYEKL. CDR3 loop: CASSQILAGANVGETQYF. The CDR3 DNA reads as TGCGCCAGCAGCCAAATCCTAGCGGGAGCGAATGTGGGAGAGACCCAGTACTTC.

J is TRBJ1-1 and V is TRBV29-1, with 7 bases that match TRBD1. The V gene end was trimmed by 7 bases and the J gene end by 4 bases; junction bases not matched to a gene: 9. CDR3 length: 13 residues. Germline CDR1 is SQVTM and CDR2 is ANQGSEA. This CDR3 is CSAEGGLSTEAFF. DNA of the CDR3: TGCAGCGCCGAAGGGGGCCTGAGCACTGAAGCTTTCTTT.

The table lists this clonotype with a count of one. The V and J genes are TRBV15 and TRBJ2-6; perhaps TRBD1 as D (5 bases). V lost 8 bases and J lost 0, with 5 bases in between. The CDR3 length is 13 residues. Germline lookup yields CDR1 LNHNV and CDR2 YYDKDF (reference sequence). The CDR3 spells CATGHSGANVLTF. The DNA of the CDR3 is TGTGCCACCGGACACTCTGGGGCCAACGTCCTGACTTTC.

The chain recombines TRBV15 with TRBJ2-6, with D maybe TRBD1 (6 bases). Germline loops: CDR1 LNHNV, CDR2 YYDKDF (reference sequence). Trimming stripped 5 bases from V and 2 bases from J, with 10 bases between. The CDR3 spans 15 residues. CDR3 sequence: CATSPQGTGANVLTF. Here the CDR3 DNA reads TGTGCCACCAGCCCACAGGGTACTGGGGCCAACGTCCTGACTTTC.

This clonotype has more than one count but fewer than ten. One end of the junction is discordant with germline, which a read error may explain. The V gene is TRBV5-1, the J gene TRBJ2-5; possible D gene TRBD1, 5 bases. CDR1 and CDR2 (germline): SGHRS, YFSETQ. This CDR3 has 13 amino acids. As DNA, the CDR3 is TGTGCCAGCAGCTTAGACAGTCAAGAGACCCAGTACTTC. Translated, it gives CASSLDSQETQYF.

V usage is TRBV4-2 and J usage is TRBJ2-7; unclear D gene. CDR3 length: 12 residues. Germline V gives CDR1 LGHNA, CDR2 YNFKEQ. V was cut by 0 bases and J by 7 bases, with 7 bases left in between. CDR3 nucleotides: TGTGCCAGCAGCCAAGAGAGACGGGAGCAGTACTTC. This codes for CASSQERREQYF.

The count of this clonotype is one. The V and J genes are TRBV12-3 or TRBV12-4 and TRBJ1-4; 7 bases fit TRBD1. The V gene end was trimmed by 2 bases and the J gene end by 8 bases; junction bases not matched to a gene: 11. This CDR3 spans 16 amino acids. This CDR3 reads CASSLYSTGPREKLFF. The CDR3 nucleotides read TGTGCCAGCAGTTTATACTCGACAGGGCCCAGGGAAAAACTGTTTTTT.

This sequence joins TRBV20-1 and TRBJ2-1, with 7 bases aligning to TRBD2. V shed 0 bases, J shed 9 bases, and the junction held 14 bases outside the gene matches. CDR1 DFQATT and CDR2 SNEGSKA come from the germline V gene (reference sequence). The CDR3 contains 16 residues. The CDR3 DNA sequence: TGCAGTGCTAGAGATTCGGGGGGAGGGCGGTTAGGTGAGCAGTTCTTC. It encodes CSARDSGGGRLGEQFF.